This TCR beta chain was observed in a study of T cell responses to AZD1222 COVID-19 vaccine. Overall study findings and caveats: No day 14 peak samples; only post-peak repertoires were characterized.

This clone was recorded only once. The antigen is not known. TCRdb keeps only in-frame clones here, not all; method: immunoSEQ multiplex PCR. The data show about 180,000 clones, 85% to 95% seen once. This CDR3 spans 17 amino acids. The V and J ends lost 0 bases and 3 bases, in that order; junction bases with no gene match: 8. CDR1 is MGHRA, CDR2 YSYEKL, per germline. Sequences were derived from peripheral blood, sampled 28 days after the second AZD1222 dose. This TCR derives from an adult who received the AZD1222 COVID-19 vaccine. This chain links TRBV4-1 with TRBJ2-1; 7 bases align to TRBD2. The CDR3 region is CASSQDLVSGIYNEQFF. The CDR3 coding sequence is TGCGCCAGCAGCCAAGATCTAGTCAGCGGGATCTACAATGAGCAGTTCTTC.